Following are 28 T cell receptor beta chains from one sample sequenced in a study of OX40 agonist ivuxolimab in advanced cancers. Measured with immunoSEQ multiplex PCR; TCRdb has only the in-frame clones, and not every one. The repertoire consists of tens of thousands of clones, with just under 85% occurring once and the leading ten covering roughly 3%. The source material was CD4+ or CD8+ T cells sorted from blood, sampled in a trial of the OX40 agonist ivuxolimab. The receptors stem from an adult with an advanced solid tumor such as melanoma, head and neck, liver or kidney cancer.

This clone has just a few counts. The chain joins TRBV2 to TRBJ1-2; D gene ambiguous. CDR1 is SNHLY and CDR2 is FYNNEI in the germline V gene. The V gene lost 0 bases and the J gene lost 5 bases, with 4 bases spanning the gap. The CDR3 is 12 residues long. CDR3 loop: CASSEAVYGYTF. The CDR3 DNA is TGTGCCAGCAGTGAAGCCGTATATGGCTACACCTTC.

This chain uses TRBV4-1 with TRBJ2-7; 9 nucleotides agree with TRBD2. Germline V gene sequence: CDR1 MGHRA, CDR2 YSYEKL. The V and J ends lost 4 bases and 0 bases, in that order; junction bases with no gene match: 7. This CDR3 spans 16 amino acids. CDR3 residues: CASSPLAGVVSYEQYF. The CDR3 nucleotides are TGCGCCAGCAGCCCATTAGCGGGAGTAGTCTCCTACGAGCAGTACTTC.

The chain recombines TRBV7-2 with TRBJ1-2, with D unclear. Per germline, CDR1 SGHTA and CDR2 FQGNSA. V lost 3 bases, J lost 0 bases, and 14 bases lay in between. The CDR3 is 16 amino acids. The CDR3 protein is CASSFRSLTANYGYTF. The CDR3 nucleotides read TGTGCCAGCAGCTTCAGGAGCTTAACAGCTAACTATGGCTACACCTTC.

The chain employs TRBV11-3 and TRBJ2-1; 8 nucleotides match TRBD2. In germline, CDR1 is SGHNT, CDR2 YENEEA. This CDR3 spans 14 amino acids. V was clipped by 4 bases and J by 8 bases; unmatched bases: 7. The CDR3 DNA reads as TGTGCCAGCAGCTCGAAGCGGGAGAGCGATGAGCAGTTCTTC. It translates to CASSSKRESDEQFF.

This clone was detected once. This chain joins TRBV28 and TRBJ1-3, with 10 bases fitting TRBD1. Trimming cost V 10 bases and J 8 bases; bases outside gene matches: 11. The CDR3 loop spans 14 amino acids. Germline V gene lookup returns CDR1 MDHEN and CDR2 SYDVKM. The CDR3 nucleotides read TGTGCCACCTACCGTGGACAGGGGGGTCACACCATATATTTT. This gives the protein CATYRGQGGHTIYF.

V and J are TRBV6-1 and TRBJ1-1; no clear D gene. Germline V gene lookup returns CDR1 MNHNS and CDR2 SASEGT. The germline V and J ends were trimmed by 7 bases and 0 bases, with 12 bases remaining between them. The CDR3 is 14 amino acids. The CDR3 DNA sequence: TGTGCCAGCACCCTCCAGGAGGTGAACACTGAAGCTTTCTTT. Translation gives CASTLQEVNTEAFF.

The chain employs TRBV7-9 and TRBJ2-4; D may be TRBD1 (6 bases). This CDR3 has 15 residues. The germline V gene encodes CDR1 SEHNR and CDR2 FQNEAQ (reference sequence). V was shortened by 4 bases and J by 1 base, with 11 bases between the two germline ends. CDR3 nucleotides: TGTGCCAGCAGCTCCGGACAGTTGGCCAAAAACATTCAGTACTTC. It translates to CASSSGQLAKNIQYF.

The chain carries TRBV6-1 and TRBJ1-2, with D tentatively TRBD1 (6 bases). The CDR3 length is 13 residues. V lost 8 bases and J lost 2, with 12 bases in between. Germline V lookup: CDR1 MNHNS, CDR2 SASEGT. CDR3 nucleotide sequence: TGTGCCAGCTCGCGGGACATAAACTATGGCTACACCTTC. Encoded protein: CASSRDINYGYTF.

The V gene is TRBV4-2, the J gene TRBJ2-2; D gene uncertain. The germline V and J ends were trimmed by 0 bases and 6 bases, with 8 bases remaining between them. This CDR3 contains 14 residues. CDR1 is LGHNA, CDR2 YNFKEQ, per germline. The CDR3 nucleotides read TGTGCCAGCAGCCAAGACGTAGGGTCCGGGGAGCTGTTTTTT. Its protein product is CASSQDVGSGELFF.

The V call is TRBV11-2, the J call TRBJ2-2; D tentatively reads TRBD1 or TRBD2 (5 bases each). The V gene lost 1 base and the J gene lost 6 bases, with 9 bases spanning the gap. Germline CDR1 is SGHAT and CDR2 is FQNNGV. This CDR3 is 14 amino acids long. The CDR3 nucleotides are TGTGCCAGCAGCTTAGTTGGGGGTTCCGGGGAGCTGTTTTTT. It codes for CASSLVGGSGELFF.

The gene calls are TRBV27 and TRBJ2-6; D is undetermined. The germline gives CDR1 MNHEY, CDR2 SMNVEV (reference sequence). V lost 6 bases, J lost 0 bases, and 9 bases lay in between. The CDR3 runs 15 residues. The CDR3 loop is CASRPGTSGANVLTF. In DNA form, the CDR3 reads TGTGCCAGCAGGCCCGGTACCTCTGGGGCCAACGTCCTGACTTTC.

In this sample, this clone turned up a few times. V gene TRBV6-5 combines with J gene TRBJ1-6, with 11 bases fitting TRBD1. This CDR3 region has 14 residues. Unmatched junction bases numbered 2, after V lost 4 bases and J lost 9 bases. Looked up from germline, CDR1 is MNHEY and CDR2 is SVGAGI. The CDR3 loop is CASSWTGGGSPLHF. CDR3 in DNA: TGTGCCAGCAGTTGGACAGGGGGCGGTTCACCCCTCCACTTT.

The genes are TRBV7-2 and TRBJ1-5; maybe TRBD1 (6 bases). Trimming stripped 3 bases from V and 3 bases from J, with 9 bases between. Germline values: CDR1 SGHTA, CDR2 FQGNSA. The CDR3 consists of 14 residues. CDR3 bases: TGTGCCAGCAGCTTGGACAGCGTCAATCAGCCCCAGCATTTT. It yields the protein CASSLDSVNQPQHF.

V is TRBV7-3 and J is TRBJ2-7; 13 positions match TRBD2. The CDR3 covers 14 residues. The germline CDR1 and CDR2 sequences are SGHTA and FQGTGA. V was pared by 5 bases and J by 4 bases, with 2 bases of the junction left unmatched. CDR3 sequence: CASSQTSGRYEQYF. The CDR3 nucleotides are TGTGCCAGCAGCCAGACTAGCGGGAGGTACGAGCAGTACTTC.

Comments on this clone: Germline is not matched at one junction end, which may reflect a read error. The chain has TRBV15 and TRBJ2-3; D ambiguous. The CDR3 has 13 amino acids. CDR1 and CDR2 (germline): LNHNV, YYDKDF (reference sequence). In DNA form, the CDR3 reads TGTGCCACCAGCAGCTACACCACAGATACGCAGTGTTTT. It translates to CATSSYTTDTQCF.

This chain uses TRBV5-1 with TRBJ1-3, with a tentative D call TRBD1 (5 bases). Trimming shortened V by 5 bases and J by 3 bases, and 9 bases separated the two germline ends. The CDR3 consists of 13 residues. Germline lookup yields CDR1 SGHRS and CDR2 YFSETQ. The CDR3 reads CASRRGDGNTIYF. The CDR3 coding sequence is TGCGCCAGCAGGAGGGGAGATGGAAACACCATATATTTT.

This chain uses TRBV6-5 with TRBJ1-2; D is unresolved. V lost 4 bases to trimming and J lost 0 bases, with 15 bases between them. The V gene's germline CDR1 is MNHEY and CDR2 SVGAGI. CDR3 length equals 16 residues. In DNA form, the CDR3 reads TGTGCCAGCAGTTCCACTCGTAAAGGAGCTAACTATGGCTACACCTTC. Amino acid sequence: CASSSTRKGANYGYTF.

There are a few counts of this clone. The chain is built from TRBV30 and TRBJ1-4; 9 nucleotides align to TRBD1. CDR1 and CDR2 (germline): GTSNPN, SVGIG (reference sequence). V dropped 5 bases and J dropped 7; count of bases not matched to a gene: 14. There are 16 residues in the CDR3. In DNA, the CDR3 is TGTGCCTGGCAGCCTTTACAGGGGGCCGTGGGTGAAAAACTGTTTTTT. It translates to CAWQPLQGAVGEKLFF.

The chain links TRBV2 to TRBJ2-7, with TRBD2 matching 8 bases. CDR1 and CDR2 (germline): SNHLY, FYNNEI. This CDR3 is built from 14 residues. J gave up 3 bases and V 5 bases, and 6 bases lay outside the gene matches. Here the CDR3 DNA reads TGTGCCAGCAGTCAAGGACTAGCACACTACGAGCAGTACTTC. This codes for CASSQGLAHYEQYF.

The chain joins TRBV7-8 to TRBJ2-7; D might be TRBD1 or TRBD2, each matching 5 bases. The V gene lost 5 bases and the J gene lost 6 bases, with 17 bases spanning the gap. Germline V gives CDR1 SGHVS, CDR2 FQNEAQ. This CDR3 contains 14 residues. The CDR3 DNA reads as TGTGCCAGCAGCGTAGTCGGGGACCTGGGCGAGCAGTACTTC. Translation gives CASSVVGDLGEQYF.

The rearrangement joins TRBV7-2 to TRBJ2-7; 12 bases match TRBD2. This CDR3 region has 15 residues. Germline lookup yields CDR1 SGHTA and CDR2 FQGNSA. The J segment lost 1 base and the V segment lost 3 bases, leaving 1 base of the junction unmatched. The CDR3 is CASSFGLAGSYEQYF. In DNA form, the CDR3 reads TGTGCCAGCAGCTTTGGACTAGCGGGATCCTACGAGCAGTACTTC.

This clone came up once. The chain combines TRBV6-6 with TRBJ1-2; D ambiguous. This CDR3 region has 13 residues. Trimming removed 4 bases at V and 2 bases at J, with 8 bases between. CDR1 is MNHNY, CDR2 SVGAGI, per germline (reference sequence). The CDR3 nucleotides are TGTGCCAGCAGTTTCAGGTTGAACTATGGCTACACCTTC. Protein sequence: CASSFRLNYGYTF.

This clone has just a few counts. CDR3: CASKAGGPSYNEQFF. Written as DNA, the CDR3 is TGTGCCAGCAAGGCGGGAGGGCCGTCCTACAATGAGCAGTTCTTC. The chain is built from TRBV9 and TRBJ2-1, with 9 bases matching TRBD2. The germline V gene encodes CDR1 SGDLS and CDR2 YYNGEE. J gave up 1 base and V 6 bases, and 5 bases lay outside the gene matches. The CDR3 contains 15 residues.

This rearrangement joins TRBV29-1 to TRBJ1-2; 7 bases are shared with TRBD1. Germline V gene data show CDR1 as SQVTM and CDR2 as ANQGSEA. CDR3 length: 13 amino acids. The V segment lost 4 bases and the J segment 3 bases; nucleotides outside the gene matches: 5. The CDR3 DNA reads TGCAGCGTTGGTCGACAGGGATACTATGGCTACACCTTC. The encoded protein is CSVGRQGYYGYTF.

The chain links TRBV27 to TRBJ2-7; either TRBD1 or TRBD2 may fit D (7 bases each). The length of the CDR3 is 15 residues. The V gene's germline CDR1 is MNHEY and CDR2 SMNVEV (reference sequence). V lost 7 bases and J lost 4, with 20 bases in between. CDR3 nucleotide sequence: TGTGCCAGCATCCGCCAGGGGGGGAGTTTGTACGAGCAGTACTTC. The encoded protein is CASIRQGGSLYEQYF.

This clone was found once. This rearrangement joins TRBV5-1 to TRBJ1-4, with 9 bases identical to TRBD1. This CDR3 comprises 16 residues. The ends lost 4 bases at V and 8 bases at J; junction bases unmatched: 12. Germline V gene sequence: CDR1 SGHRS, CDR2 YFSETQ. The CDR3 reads CASSPRPDGQGEKLFF. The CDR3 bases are TGCGCCAGCAGCCCTCGACCCGACGGACAGGGGGAAAAACTGTTTTTT.

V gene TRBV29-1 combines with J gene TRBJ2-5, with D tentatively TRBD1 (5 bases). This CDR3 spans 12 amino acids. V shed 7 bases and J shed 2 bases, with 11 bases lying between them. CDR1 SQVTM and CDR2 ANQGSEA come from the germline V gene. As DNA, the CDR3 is TGCAGCGCGAGCAGGGATCAAGAGACCCAGTACTTC. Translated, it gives CSASRDQETQYF.

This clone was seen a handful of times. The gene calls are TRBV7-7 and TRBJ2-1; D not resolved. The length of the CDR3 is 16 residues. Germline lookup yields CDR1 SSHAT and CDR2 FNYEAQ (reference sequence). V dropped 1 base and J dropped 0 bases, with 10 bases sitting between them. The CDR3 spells CASSLGSPSSYNEQFF. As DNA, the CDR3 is TGTGCCAGCAGCTTAGGGTCTCCGAGCTCCTACAATGAGCAGTTCTTC.